This T cell receptor (beta chain) is from a study of metastatic and nonmetastatic thyroid tumors. Whole-study context: It was across blood and tumor or nodule tissue from malignant and benign thyroid patients that repertoires were compared.

Study-level points and caveats: Malignant thyroid tumors reportedly exceeded benign nodules significantly in TCR beta diversity, with the difference appearing in blood and tumor.

Ahead of thyroid surgery, no patient had received treatment of any kind. The trim removed 1 base at V and 3 bases at J, leaving 8 bases unmatched. The CDR3 runs to 16 residues. Germline V CDR1 and CDR2: SGHAT, FQNNGV. This clone occurred a few times. Its antigen is currently unknown. Original handling: Construction of a distant-metastasis classifier for papillary thyroid cancer relied on CDR3 differences across clinicopathological groups. TCRdb re-clonotyped the PCR reads via MiXCR. For this entry, the V and J calls and clone size follow TCRdb and not the study's own pipeline. The table has under 7,000 clones, 30% to 40% seen once.

The receptor comes from a female donor with papillary thyroid cancer or a benign thyroid nodule (not recorded which). Some clones in this sample may be carry-over from other donors' samples. The chain links TRBV11-2 to TRBJ2-7; 8 bases map to TRBD2. Sequenced sample: adjacent normal tissue. In DNA, the CDR3 is TGTGCCAGCAGCTTAGGGGGACTAGAGGTGGTCTACGAGCAGTACTTC. This sequence encodes CASSLGGLEVVYEQYF.